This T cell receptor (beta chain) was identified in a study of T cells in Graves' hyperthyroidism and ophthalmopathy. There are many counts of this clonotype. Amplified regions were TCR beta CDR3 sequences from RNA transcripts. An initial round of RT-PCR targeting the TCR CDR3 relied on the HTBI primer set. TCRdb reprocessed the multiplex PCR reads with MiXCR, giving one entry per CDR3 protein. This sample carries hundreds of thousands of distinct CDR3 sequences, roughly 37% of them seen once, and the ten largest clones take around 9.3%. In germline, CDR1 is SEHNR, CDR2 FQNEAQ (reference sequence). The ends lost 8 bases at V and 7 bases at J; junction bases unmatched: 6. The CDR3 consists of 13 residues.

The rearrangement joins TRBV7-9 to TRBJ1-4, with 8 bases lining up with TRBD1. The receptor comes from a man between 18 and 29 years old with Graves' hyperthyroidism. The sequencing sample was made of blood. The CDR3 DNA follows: TGTGCCAGCGGACAGGGTAGTGGTGAAAAACTGTTTTTT. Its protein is CASGQGSGEKLFF.